These 10 T cell receptor beta chains were sequenced from one sample in a study of Ad26.COV2.S vaccination and SARS-CoV-2 variants. Generated by immunoSEQ multiplex PCR, the TCRdb table keeps only in-frame clones and is missing some. This repertoire shows some 190,000 clones, 87% found once; its top ten account for about 5.9%. Material: peripheral blood, obtained after recovery from COVID-19. Receptors originate from a human donor who had recovered from COVID-19.

The gene calls are TRBV5-1 and TRBJ2-3; 10 bases align to TRBD2. V shed 6 bases, J shed 2 bases, and the junction held 6 bases outside the gene matches. Germline V gene lookup returns CDR1 SGHRS and CDR2 YFSETQ. CDR3 size: 15 residues. The CDR3 nucleotides are TGCGCCAGCACCAAAGGACTAGCGGACACAGATACGCAGTATTTT. Protein: CASTKGLADTDTQYF.

A single count supports this clone. The chain links TRBV6-5 to TRBJ2-7, with 12 bases identical to TRBD1. The germline V gene has CDR1 MNHEY and CDR2 SVGAGI. The CDR3 consists of 15 residues. Germline trimming cut 6 bases from V and 4 bases from J; bases unmatched to any gene: 7. DNA for the CDR3: TGTGCCAGCAGGACCGGGACAGGGGGCAGGTACGAGCAGTACTTC. Translating gives CASRTGTGGRYEQYF.

The V call is TRBV29-1, the J call TRBJ1-2; possibly TRBD1 for D (5 bases). Germline V gene lookup returns CDR1 SQVTM and CDR2 ANQGSEA. The ends were cut back, 4 bases at V and 4 bases at J, with 10 bases in the middle. This CDR3 spans 12 amino acids. The CDR3 sequence: CSVVGTGYGYTF. Written as DNA, the CDR3 is TGCAGCGTTGTCGGGACCGGCTATGGCTACACCTTC. The entire variable domain, with the rest obtained from reference TRBV29-1 and TRBJ1-2, is as follows: SAVISQKPSRDICQRGTSLTIQCQVDSQVTMMFWYRQQPGQSLTLIATANQGSEATYESGFVIDKFPISRPNLTFSTLTVSNMSPEDSSIYLCSVVGTGYGYTFGSGTRLTVV.

This rearrangement joins TRBV3-1 (or the pseudogene TRBV3-2) to TRBJ2-7; TRBD2 matches 7 bases. With V trimmed by 0 bases and J by 3 bases, 8 bases remained unmatched. Germline CDR1 and CDR2: LGHDT and YNNKEL (reference sequence). This CDR3 region has 16 residues. In DNA form, the CDR3 reads TGTGCCAGCAGCCAAGAGAGGACTAGGAGGGGCTACGAGCAGTACTTC. This sequence encodes CASSQERTRRGYEQYF.

The rearrangement joins TRBV6-1 to TRBJ1-1; no clear D. Germline V CDR1 and CDR2: MNHNS, SASEGT. Trimming removed 3 bases at V and 5 bases at J, with 10 bases between. The CDR3 is 13 residues long. CDR3 DNA: TGTGCCAGCAGTGACCCCATGGATACTGAAGCTTTCTTT. The encoded protein is CASSDPMDTEAFF.

The V and J genes are TRBV5-1 and TRBJ2-7; 9 bases line up with TRBD2. The CDR3 is 15 amino acids. J gave up 3 bases and V 0 bases, and 4 bases lay outside the gene matches. Germline CDR1 reads SGHRS; CDR2 reads YFSETQ. As DNA, the CDR3 is TGCGCCAGCAGCTTGGGTAATAGCGGGGGCTACGAGCAGTACTTC. Translated: CASSLGNSGGYEQYF.

V and J are TRBV11-3 and TRBJ2-1, with D unclear. The CDR3 runs 13 residues. V gave up 1 base and J gave up 6 bases, with 7 bases separating them. Germline V lookup: CDR1 SGHNT, CDR2 YENEEA. CDR3 sequence: CASSLGVGNEQFF. Here the CDR3 DNA reads TGTGCCAGCAGCTTAGGTGTAGGCAATGAGCAGTTCTTC. Using reference TRBV11-3 and TRBJ2-1 for the parts outside the CDR3, the full variable domain is EAGVVQSPRYKIIEKKQPVAFWCNPISGHNTLYWYLQNLGQGPELLIRYENEEAVDDSQLPKDRFSAERLKGVDSTLKIQPAELGDSAVYLCASSLGVGNEQFFGPGTRLTVL.

This chain uses TRBV29-1 with TRBJ2-7, with 8 nucleotides matching TRBD1. Trimming at V came to 0 bases and at J to 7 bases, leaving 8 bases not matched to a gene. The germline CDR1 and CDR2 sequences are SQVTM and ANQGSEA. This CDR3 is 14 amino acids long. In DNA form, the CDR3 reads TGCAGCGTTGAAGAGGACAGGGCCCTGGGTGAGCAGTACTTC. Its translation: CSVEEDRALGEQYF.

Relative to its sample, this clone is medium-sized. The V gene is TRBV2, the J gene TRBJ2-2, with D perhaps matching TRBD1 (6 bases). The CDR3 consists of 15 residues. The ends were cut back, 1 base at V and 5 bases at J, with 11 bases in the middle. The germline V gene has CDR1 SNHLY and CDR2 FYNNEI. CDR3 in amino acids: CASSEGSRGTGELFF. The CDR3, as DNA: TGTGCCAGCAGTGAAGGGTCTAGGGGGACCGGGGAGCTGTTTTTT.

This clone was detected only a few times. V gene TRBV2 combines with J gene TRBJ1-4; 7 nucleotides agree with TRBD1. The CDR3 loop spans 15 amino acids. V was clipped by 5 bases and J by 5 bases; unmatched bases: 8. Germline V gene lookup returns CDR1 SNHLY and CDR2 FYNNEI. The chain's CDR3 is CASSTEGASNEKLFF. The CDR3 region has the DNA TGTGCCAGCAGTACGGAGGGGGCCTCGAATGAAAAACTGTTTTTT.